The 32 T cell receptor beta chains below all came from one sample that was sequenced in a study of shared clonotypes between healthy human individuals. Method: immunoSEQ multiplex PCR; TCRdb's copy keeps in-frame clones and lacks some. The sample contains a few million clones, approximately 93% of which appear only once. The sequenced sample consisted of naive CD4+ T cells from PBMCs. Subset specified: CD45RA+ positively selected. The origin of the receptors is a man aged 18 to 35 in good health. Some clones in this sample may be carry-over from other donors' samples.

Notes on this clone: One end of the junction is discordant with germline, which a read error may explain. The chain carries TRBV7-9 and TRBJ1-5; perhaps TRBD1 as D (6 bases). CDR1 is SEHNR and CDR2 is FQNEAQ in the germline V gene (reference sequence). The CDR3 extends over 13 amino acids. CDR3 DNA sequence: TGCGCGGTTGGGGGGCAAAGCAATCAGCCCCAGCATTTT. Its protein product is CAVGGQSNQPQHF.

V usage is TRBV7-6 and J usage is TRBJ2-3; D ambiguous. Germline lookup yields CDR1 SGHVS and CDR2 FNYEAQ. The CDR3 runs 13 residues. The V and J ends lost 2 bases and 3 bases respectively, with 6 bases between them. Here the CDR3 DNA reads TGTGCCAGCAGCTTAAGTCATACAGATACGCAGTATTTT. Its protein is CASSLSHTDTQYF.

The V and J genes are TRBV25-1 and TRBJ2-7; the D gene is possibly TRBD2 (6 bases). The germline V gene has CDR1 MGHDK and CDR2 SYGVNS. This CDR3 is built from 13 residues. V was cut by 2 bases and J by 1 base, with 6 bases left in between. The DNA of the CDR3 is TGTGCCAGCAGTGAAGGGGGGTCCTACGAGCAGTACTTC. As protein: CASSEGGSYEQYF.

The chain combines TRBV28 with TRBJ2-2; TRBD1 or TRBD2 may be the D gene (6 bases each). CDR1 is MDHEN, CDR2 SYDVKM, per germline. CDR3 size: 15 residues. V gave up 8 bases and J gave up 7 bases, with 20 bases separating them. This chain's CDR3 is CASRLGGGQHGELFF. CDR3 coding DNA: TGTGCCAGCCGACTAGGAGGAGGACAGCACGGGGAGCTGTTTTTT.

This chain links TRBV2 with TRBJ1-4; D unclear. V lost 5 bases and J 5 bases, leaving 12 bases between the germline ends. The CDR3 consists of 14 residues. Per the germline V gene, CDR1 is SNHLY and CDR2 is FYNNEI. The DNA for the CDR3 is TGTGCCAGCAGTTCCCGCGGAGAAAATGAAAAACTGTTTTTT. This sequence encodes CASSSRGENEKLFF.

This chain uses TRBV5-1 with TRBJ1-1, with 9 positions matching TRBD1. This CDR3 contains 14 residues. Trimming took 2 bases from V and 6 from J; bases not matched to a gene: 5. In germline, CDR1 is SGHRS, CDR2 YFSETQ. The CDR3 coding sequence is TGCGCCAGCAGCTTCGGGGACAGGGAGGCTGAAGCTTTCTTT. Amino acids: CASSFGDREAEAFF.

The chain is built from TRBV28 and TRBJ1-2; no firm D call. Trimming removed 7 bases at V and 8 bases at J, with 14 bases between. This CDR3 has 12 residues. The germline V gene encodes CDR1 MDHEN and CDR2 SYDVKM. CDR3: CASTSGVEGYTF. The CDR3 DNA reads TGTGCCAGCACCTCGGGCGTCGAGGGCTACACCTTC.

This chain connects TRBV27 to TRBJ2-3, with TRBD2 identical over 11 bases. The CDR3 length is 16 residues. J gave up 2 bases and V 4 bases, and 5 bases lay outside the gene matches. Germline V CDR1 and CDR2: MNHEY, SMNVEV (reference sequence). The CDR3 loop reads CASSSLAGGTTDTQYF. CDR3 nucleotides: TGTGCCAGCAGTTCCCTAGCGGGAGGAACCACAGATACGCAGTATTTT.

As to this clone: This same CDR3 is encoded by further DNA sequences in the sample. V gene TRBV10-3 combines with J gene TRBJ1-1; D may be TRBD1 (5 bases). The CDR3 extends over 13 amino acids. V was shortened by 6 bases and J by 1 base, with 9 bases between the two germline ends. In germline, CDR1 is ENHRY, CDR2 SYGVKD. The chain's CDR3 is CAIRIQGNTEAFF. Here the CDR3 DNA reads TGTGCCATCAGGATTCAGGGGAACACTGAAGCTTTCTTT.

The rearrangement uses TRBV6-6 and TRBJ1-1; D is uncertain. This CDR3 is 13 amino acids long. V lost 3 bases and J 1 base, leaving 6 bases between the germline ends. Germline-derived CDR1 and CDR2 are MNHNY and SVGAGI (reference sequence). The CDR3 loop reads CASSYEKNTEAFF. CDR3 DNA: TGTGCCAGCAGTTATGAGAAGAACACTGAAGCTTTCTTT.

This chain links TRBV28 with TRBJ2-1; tentatively, D is TRBD2 (5 bases). CDR1 and CDR2 from the germline V gene are MDHEN and SYDVKM. The CDR3 length is 16 residues. The V and J ends lost 3 bases and 1 base respectively, with 13 bases between them. The CDR3 coding sequence is TGTGCCAGCAGTTTTTTGAGGGATAATTCCTACAATGAGCAGTTCTTC. Translated, it gives CASSFLRDNSYNEQFF.

The chain is built from TRBV19 and TRBJ2-5; D may be TRBD1 (5 bases). The CDR3 runs 13 residues. Germline V gives CDR1 LNHDA, CDR2 SQIVND (reference sequence). V dropped 3 bases and J dropped 7 bases, with 12 bases sitting between them. CDR3 loop: CASSIAPQGTQYF. CDR3 coding DNA: TGTGCCAGTAGTATCGCTCCGCAGGGGACCCAGTACTTC.

This chain connects TRBV9 to TRBJ2-7; TRBD2 aligns across 14 bases. The CDR3 length is 17 residues. J gave up 2 bases and V 5 bases, and 9 bases lay outside the gene matches. CDR1 is SGDLS and CDR2 is YYNGEE in the germline V gene. CDR3 in DNA: TGTGCCAGCAGTCCGACTAGCGGGAGGGCCGGGGCCTACGAGCAGTACTTC. As protein: CASSPTSGRAGAYEQYF.

A word on this clone: Other DNA sequences of this sample code for an identical CDR3. The chain employs TRBV7-8 and TRBJ1-2, with D uncertain. The CDR3 loop spans 14 amino acids. Germline-derived CDR1 and CDR2 are SGHVS and FQNEAQ. V shed 1 base and J shed 2 bases, with 8 bases lying between them. This chain's CDR3 is CASSLVSGNYGYTF. DNA for the CDR3: TGTGCCAGCAGCTTAGTTTCCGGGAACTATGGCTACACCTTC.

The chain has TRBV2 and TRBJ2-4; possibly TRBD2 for D (6 bases). This CDR3 has 12 amino acids. Germline CDR1 reads SNHLY; CDR2 reads FYNNEI. Trimming took off 3 bases at V and 9 bases at J, with 9 bases between the two ends. The CDR3 region is CASSEEGSIQYF. The CDR3 nucleotides are TGTGCCAGCAGTGAGGAGGGGAGCATTCAGTACTTC.

V and J are TRBV6-6 and TRBJ1-1; no firm D call. Germline-derived CDR1 and CDR2 are MNHNY and SVGAGI (reference sequence). Trimming removed 4 bases from V and 7 bases from J, with 13 bases in between. There are 13 residues in the CDR3. The CDR3 loop is CASSFIGLGEAFF. CDR3 in DNA: TGTGCCAGCAGTTTTATCGGGCTTGGTGAAGCTTTCTTT.

Points on this clone: Additional DNA sequences in this sample encode the identical CDR3. The rearrangement links TRBV5-1 to TRBJ2-5; D possibly corresponds to TRBD1 (5 bases). There are 14 residues in the CDR3. Germline V gene lookup returns CDR1 SGHRS and CDR2 YFSETQ. Between the trimmed V and J ends, which lost 4 bases and 2 bases, there was a span of 12 bases. CDR3 in DNA: TGCGCCAGCAGCGTAACAGGTTTTCAAGAGACCCAGTACTTC. Translating it yields CASSVTGFQETQYF.

The V call is TRBV7-9, the J call TRBJ2-3; D unresolved. The germline V gene encodes CDR1 SEHNR and CDR2 FQNEAQ (reference sequence). The V end lost 3 bases, the J end lost 6 bases, and 13 bases lay between the germline ends. The CDR3 is 14 amino acids. The CDR3 DNA follows: TGTGCCAGCAGCTTCCCCCCGTCCCGGGATACGCAGTATTTT. It codes for CASSFPPSRDTQYF.

The V and J genes are TRBV28 and TRBJ2-7; the D is unclear. Trimming left V 1 base short and J 0 bases short, with 7 bases between. Germline V gene lookup returns CDR1 MDHEN and CDR2 SYDVKM. The CDR3 spans 14 residues. The CDR3 DNA follows: TGTGCCAGCAGTTTATTTAGCTCCTCCTACGAGCAGTACTTC. Protein sequence: CASSLFSSSYEQYF.

With regard to this clone: Other DNA sequences in the same sample also yield this CDR3. V and J are TRBV18 and TRBJ2-7; 8 nucleotides match TRBD2. CDR1 KGHSH and CDR2 LQKENI come from the germline V gene. The CDR3 consists of 15 residues. V lost 3 bases, J lost 0 bases, and 4 bases stayed unmatched. This CDR3 is CASSPLAGGSYEQYF. CDR3 sequence (DNA): TGTGCCAGCTCACCTCTAGCGGGCGGCTCCTACGAGCAGTACTTC.

About this clone: This same CDR3 is encoded by further DNA sequences in the sample. The chain employs TRBV19 and TRBJ1-1; 9 positions agree with TRBD1. V lost 4 bases and J lost 3; bases outside the gene matches: 0. The CDR3 covers 13 residues. Looked up from germline, CDR1 is LNHDA and CDR2 is SQIVND (reference sequence). CDR3 in amino acids: CASSRDRDTEAFF. DNA of the CDR3: TGTGCCAGTAGTAGGGACAGGGACACTGAAGCTTTCTTT.

The rearrangement joins TRBV10-2 to TRBJ2-7, with unresolved D. V lost 4 bases and J 9 bases, leaving 10 bases between the germline ends. Germline V gives CDR1 WSHSY, CDR2 SAAADI. The CDR3 covers 11 residues. CDR3 nucleotide sequence: TGCGCCAGCAGTGTCGATCGAGGGCAGTACTTC. The encoded protein is CASSVDRGQYF.

CDR3 in DNA: TGTGCCTGGACGGACAGGGGGCATTTCGGTGCTTTCTTT. Its translation is CAWTDRGHFGAFF. This rearrangement joins TRBV30 to TRBJ1-1, with 11 bases fitting TRBD1. The CDR3 runs to 13 residues. V was pared by 4 bases and J by 11 bases, with 9 bases of the junction left unmatched. CDR1 and CDR2 from the germline V gene are GTSNPN and SVGIG (reference sequence).

CDR3 nucleotide sequence: TGTGCCTGGAGTGTCCGTTTTGGGGGCAAGACAGATACGCAGTATTTT. The encoded protein is CAWSVRFGGKTDTQYF. The chain recombines TRBV30 with TRBJ2-3, with TRBD1 as a possible D gene (6 bases). This CDR3 region has 16 residues. Germline assignment: CDR1 GTSNPN and CDR2 SVGIG (reference sequence). V was clipped by 0 bases and J by 3 bases, with 16 bases between them.

The CDR3 here is CASSSLQTPPGELFF. The CDR3 coding sequence is TGTGCCAGCAGTAGCCTGCAGACGCCTCCCGGGGAGCTGTTTTTT. V usage is TRBV25-1 and J usage is TRBJ2-2; D unclear. The CDR3 contains 15 residues. Germline loops: CDR1 MGHDK, CDR2 SYGVNS. The V and J ends lost 5 bases and 6 bases respectively, with 16 bases between them. Full variable domain (rest looked up from reference TRBV25-1 and TRBJ2-2): EADIYQTPRYLVIGTGKKITLECSQTMGHDKMYWYQQDPGMELHLIHYSYGVNSTEKGDLSSESTVSRIRTEHFPLTLESARPSHTSQYLCASSSLQTPPGELFFGEGSRLTVL.

The gene calls are TRBV7-9 and TRBJ1-4, with 7 bases matching TRBD1. This CDR3 comprises 15 residues. From germline, CDR1 is SEHNR and CDR2 FQNEAQ (reference sequence). The J segment lost 7 bases and the V segment lost 5 bases, leaving 10 bases of the junction unmatched. CDR3 sequence: CASSLRQGGGEKLFF. The CDR3 DNA is TGTGCCAGCAGCCTAAGACAGGGAGGCGGTGAAAAACTGTTTTTT.

The chain is built from TRBV5-4 and TRBJ1-2; maybe TRBD1 (6 bases). Trimming cost V 1 base and J 0 bases, with 10 bases left between them. Germline V gene data show CDR1 as SGHNT and CDR2 as YYREEE (reference sequence). This CDR3 is built from 15 residues. CDR3 coding DNA: TGTGCCAGCAGCTTGCCGAGGACAGCTAACTATGGCTACACCTTC. Translation: CASSLPRTANYGYTF.

CDR3 in DNA: TGTGCCAGCAGTTGGGGAAAGGGTGTAGATACGCAGTATTTT. This encodes CASSWGKGVDTQYF. The chain employs TRBV28 and TRBJ2-3; no clear D gene. The germline V gene encodes CDR1 MDHEN and CDR2 SYDVKM. This CDR3 contains 14 residues. The V gene lost 4 bases and the J gene lost 5 bases, with 13 bases spanning the gap.

This clone was observed a single time. The chain joins TRBV4-2 to TRBJ2-1; 10 bases fit TRBD2. The germline V gene encodes CDR1 LGHNA and CDR2 YNFKEQ. Losses at the gene ends were 6 bases for V and 7 bases for J; bases not matched to a gene: 9. This CDR3 is 15 amino acids long. CDR3 protein: CASSGLAAVGNEQFF. In nucleotides, the CDR3 is TGTGCCAGCAGTGGACTAGCGGCCGTGGGGAATGAGCAGTTCTTC.

The chain is built from TRBV6-1 and TRBJ2-2; possibly TRBD2 for D (5 bases). Germline lookup yields CDR1 MNHNS and CDR2 SASEGT. V gave up 7 bases and J gave up 7 bases, with 16 bases separating them. This CDR3 region has 14 residues. The CDR3 sequence is CASTERRGIGELFF. The CDR3 DNA reads TGTGCCAGCACCGAAAGACGGGGAATCGGGGAGCTGTTTTTT.

The chain joins TRBV14 to TRBJ2-7, with D maybe TRBD2 (6 bases). Germline-derived CDR1 and CDR2 are SGHDN and FVKESK. Deletions cut 1 base from V and 6 bases from J, with 25 bases between. The CDR3 totals 18 residues. CDR3 coding DNA: TGTGCCAGCAGCCAAGCGGGAGACTGGTTTAGAGTCTACGGCGAGCAGTACTTC. Translation gives CASSQAGDWFRVYGEQYF.

J is TRBJ2-7 and V is TRBV5-1; D could derive from TRBD1 or TRBD2 (6 bases each). The CDR3 runs to 15 residues. Germline loops: CDR1 SGHRS, CDR2 YFSETQ. Trimming removed 2 bases from V and 2 bases from J, with 14 bases in between. CDR3 loop: CASSFYQGRTYEQYF. The CDR3 nucleotides are TGCGCCAGCAGCTTCTATCAGGGGAGGACCTACGAGCAGTACTTC.